The 32 T cell receptor beta chains in this list originate from one sample, sequenced in a study of metastatic and nonmetastatic thyroid tumors. Prior to thyroid surgery, none of the patients had received any treatment. TCRdb redid the clone calls on the PCR reads using MiXCR. The sample lists around 50,000 clones; 25% to 30% were seen once. The sample was blood. The receptors derive from a female donor with papillary thyroid cancer or a benign thyroid nodule (not recorded which). Some clones in this sample may be carry-over from other donors' samples.

This rearrangement joins TRBV11-3 to TRBJ2-3; D is undetermined. Trimming took off 5 bases at V and 2 bases at J, with 11 bases between the two ends. Germline CDR1 and CDR2: SGHNT and YENEEA. This CDR3 spans 14 amino acids. As DNA, the CDR3 is TGTGCCAGCAGCCCAGCCTGGATCACAGATACGCAGTATTTT. Protein sequence: CASSPAWITDTQYF.

In its sample, this clone was seen a few times. V gene TRBV27 combines with J gene TRBJ2-7; tentatively, D is TRBD2 (6 bases). V shed 6 bases and J shed 0 bases, with 12 bases lying between them. Germline CDR1 reads MNHEY; CDR2 reads SMNVEV (reference sequence). The CDR3 extends over 14 amino acids. As DNA, the CDR3 is TGTGCCAGCAGCGCGGGACGGACCTCCTACGAGCAGTACTTC. Translated: CASSAGRTSYEQYF.

The gene calls are TRBV7-6 and TRBJ2-7; TRBD1 matches 7 bases. Germline V CDR1 and CDR2: SGHVS, FNYEAQ. The CDR3 has 15 residues. V was clipped by 4 bases and J by 7 bases; unmatched bases: 13. CDR3 sequence (DNA): TGTGCCAGCAGCTCGACCGGGACAGCGAACTATGAGCAGTACTTC. Protein: CASSSTGTANYEQYF.

This clone has only a few counts. This CDR3 reads CASSQGDRPGELFF. The CDR3 DNA sequence: TGCGCCAGCAGCCAGGGGGATCGTCCCGGGGAGCTGTTTTTT. V gene TRBV4-1 combines with J gene TRBJ2-2; TRBD1 or TRBD2 may be the D gene (5 bases each). CDR1 and CDR2 (germline): MGHRA, YSYEKL. There are 14 residues in the CDR3. The V end lost 3 bases, the J end lost 6 bases, and 11 bases lay between the germline ends.

The chain is built from TRBV20-1 and TRBJ2-1; TRBD2 might be the D (5 bases). V was pared by 0 bases and J by 0 bases, with 12 bases between. Germline-derived CDR1 and CDR2 are DFQATT and SNEGSKA (reference sequence). This CDR3 has 16 amino acids. CDR3 sequence (DNA): TGCAGTGCTAGAGAAAGAGGGCGGGCCTCCTACAATGAGCAGTTCTTC. Encoded protein: CSARERGRASYNEQFF.

The table lists this clone with a few counts. The gene calls are TRBV27 and TRBJ2-7; perhaps TRBD1 as D (6 bases). The V and J ends lost 4 bases and 5 bases respectively, with 12 bases between them. The germline V gene has CDR1 MNHEY and CDR2 SMNVEV (reference sequence). The CDR3 has 13 residues. The CDR3 loop is CASSYQGIHEQYF. Here the CDR3 DNA reads TGTGCCAGCAGTTATCAGGGGATCCACGAGCAGTACTTC.

There are a few counts of this clone. The CDR3 is CASSELAGVYEQYF. The CDR3 DNA reads as TGTGCCAGCAGTGAACTAGCGGGGGTCTACGAGCAGTACTTC. J is TRBJ2-7 and V is TRBV6-1, with 10 bases lining up with TRBD2. V trimming: 2 bases; J trimming: 3 bases; junction bases outside the gene matches: 1. The CDR3 contains 14 residues. Germline-derived CDR1 and CDR2 are MNHNS and SASEGT.

For the CDR3, the DNA is TGTGCCACCAGCAGAGAATTACCGGGACGGAGCACAGATACGCAGTATTTT. Amino acid sequence: CATSRELPGRSTDTQYF. The rearrangement joins TRBV15 to TRBJ2-3; possibly TRBD1 or TRBD2 for D (5 bases each). V shed 0 bases and J shed 0 bases, with 13 bases lying between them. CDR3 length: 17 residues. Germline CDR1 and CDR2: LNHNV and YYDKDF (reference sequence).

The table lists this clone with a few counts. The chain recombines TRBV15 with TRBJ2-7; no definite D call. This CDR3 is built from 14 residues. Germline CDR1 reads LNHNV; CDR2 reads YYDKDF (reference sequence). Trimming took 0 bases from V and 2 from J, leaving 8 bases between them. CDR3 protein: CATSRDYGTYEQYF. The CDR3 DNA sequence: TGTGCCACCAGCAGAGACTATGGAACCTACGAGCAGTACTTC. Variable domain in full (rest from reference TRBV15 and TRBJ2-7): DAMVIQNPRYQVTQFGKPVTLSCSQTLNHNVMYWYQQKSSQAPKLLFHYYDKDFNNEADTPDNFQSRRPNTSFCFLDIRSPGLGDTAMYLCATSRDYGTYEQYFGPGTRLTVT.

V gene TRBV24-1 combines with J gene TRBJ1-2; D not resolved. From germline, CDR1 is KGHDR and CDR2 SFDVKD. The CDR3 sequence is 12 residues long. V gave up 4 bases and J gave up 10 bases, with 12 bases separating them. CDR3 residues: CATSEPGKPYTF. CDR3 nucleotides: TGTGCCACCAGTGAACCGGGGAAACCCTACACCTTC.

V usage is TRBV19 and J usage is TRBJ1-1; no clear D. There are 14 residues in the CDR3. V shed 5 bases and J shed 0 bases, with 10 bases lying between them. The germline V gene has CDR1 LNHDA and CDR2 SQIVND (reference sequence). CDR3 protein: CASSLYILNTEAFF. The CDR3 coding sequence is TGTGCCAGTAGTTTATACATACTGAACACTGAAGCTTTCTTT. The complete variable domain, with remaining parts taken from reference TRBV19 and TRBJ1-1, reads DGGITQSPKYLFRKEGQNVTLSCEQNLNHDAMYWYRQDPGQGLRLIYYSQIVNDFQKGDIAEGYSVSREKKESFPLTVTSAQKNPTAFYLCASSLYILNTEAFFGQGTRLTVV.

The chain employs TRBV11-2 and TRBJ2-6, with D hard to call. CDR1 SGHAT and CDR2 FQNNGV come from the germline V gene. This CDR3 comprises 18 residues. Trimming removed 2 bases at V and 0 bases at J, with 14 bases between. The CDR3 DNA reads TGTGCCAGCAGCTTAAACTCGGTCCTCGGCTCTGGGGCCAACGTCCTGACTTTC. Translated, it gives CASSLNSVLGSGANVLTF.

This clone has more than one count but fewer than ten. This sequence joins TRBV10-3 and TRBJ1-1; no firm D call. Germline CDR1 is ENHRY and CDR2 is SYGVKD. The CDR3 totals 13 residues. Trimming shortened V by 8 bases and J by 1 base, and 11 bases separated the two germline ends. CDR3 bases: TGTGCCATCTTGTCATTGGAGAACACTGAAGCTTTCTTT. It translates to CAILSLENTEAFF.

Written as DNA, the CDR3 is TGCGCCAGCAGCCCCCTAGCGGGAATCTACAATGAGCAGTTCTTC. Amino acids: CASSPLAGIYNEQFF. The J gene is TRBJ2-1, the V gene TRBV4-1; 9 nucleotides align to TRBD2. The CDR3 runs 15 residues. With V trimmed by 4 bases and J by 3 bases, 4 bases remained unmatched. Germline CDR1 MGHRA, CDR2 YSYEKL.

V is TRBV6-6 and J is TRBJ2-5; D possibly corresponds to TRBD1 (6 bases). V was clipped by 0 bases and J by 5 bases, with 13 bases between them. This CDR3 has 15 amino acids. Germline V CDR1 and CDR2: MNHNY, SVGAGI (reference sequence). The CDR3 region has the DNA TGTGCCAGCAGTTACTCCGGCAGGGGTTACGAGACCCAGTACTTC. This encodes CASSYSGRGYETQYF.

This clone was seen more than once but under ten times. The chain couples TRBV20-1 to TRBJ2-1, with D maybe TRBD2 (6 bases). Trimming pared 1 base from V and 0 bases from J, leaving 19 bases between. CDR3 length equals 18 residues. Germline V gene data show CDR1 as DFQATT and CDR2 as SNEGSKA (reference sequence). The CDR3 DNA follows: TGCAGTGCTAGAGTTACAGGACCTCGGGAGAGCTCCTACAATGAGCAGTTCTTC. It translates to CSARVTGPRESSYNEQFF.

The rearrangement links TRBV19 to TRBJ1-1; a weak D match, TRBD1 (5 bases). The CDR3 contains 14 residues. Trimming pared 7 bases from V and 0 bases from J, leaving 12 bases between. CDR1 LNHDA and CDR2 SQIVND come from the germline V gene (reference sequence). The CDR3 loop reads CASTTGRLNTEAFF. In nucleotides, the CDR3 is TGTGCCAGTACTACGGGACGCCTGAACACTGAAGCTTTCTTT.

The gene calls are TRBV19 and TRBJ2-2, with TRBD1 matching over 7 bases. Trimming at V came to 7 bases and at J to 3 bases, leaving 8 bases not matched to a gene. This CDR3 contains 15 residues. CDR1 and CDR2 from the germline V gene are LNHDA and SQIVND (reference sequence). Here the CDR3 DNA reads TGTGCCAGTAAACAGGGGCGGTGGGACACCGGGGAGCTGTTTTTT. Its protein product is CASKQGRWDTGELFF.

This clone showed up just a few times. This chain connects TRBV10-3 to TRBJ2-1, with TRBD1 matching 8 bases. V gave up 0 bases and J gave up 8 bases; unmatched junction bases: 6. The CDR3 sequence is 15 residues long. In germline, CDR1 is ENHRY, CDR2 SYGVKD. CDR3 sequence reads: CAISESGQGSYEQFF. The CDR3, as DNA: TGTGCCATCAGTGAGTCCGGACAGGGTTCCTATGAGCAGTTCTTC.

This clone was observed at least ten times. This chain connects TRBV9 to TRBJ1-1, with 7 bases identical to TRBD1. With 0 bases clipped from V and 4 bases from J, the junction kept 0 bases outside the gene matches. The germline gives CDR1 SGDLS, CDR2 YYNGEE. The CDR3 loop spans 13 amino acids. The CDR3 sequence: CASSVGDSTEAFF. Written as DNA, the CDR3 is TGTGCCAGCAGCGTAGGGGACAGCACTGAAGCTTTCTTT.

The chain recombines TRBV19 with TRBJ2-2; tentatively, D is TRBD1 or TRBD2 (6 bases each). V lost 11 bases and J 4 bases, leaving 14 bases between the germline ends. The CDR3 length is 13 residues. CDR1 and CDR2 from the germline V gene are LNHDA and SQIVND (reference sequence). CDR3 DNA sequence: TGTGCCGGGAGGACAGTAGGCACCGGGGAGCTGTTTTTT. It encodes CAGRTVGTGELFF. Full variable domain (missing parts from reference TRBV19 and TRBJ2-2): DGGITQSPKYLFRKEGQNVTLSCEQNLNHDAMYWYRQDPGQGLRLIYYSQIVNDFQKGDIAEGYSVSREKKESFPLTVTSAQKNPTAFYLCAGRTVGTGELFFGEGSRLTVL.

The chain employs TRBV11-2 and TRBJ2-1, with D possibly being TRBD2 (6 bases). Germline CDR1 SGHAT, CDR2 FQNNGV. There are 15 residues in the CDR3. V lost 4 bases, J lost 4 bases, and 14 bases lay in between. CDR3 amino acids: CASSSSEGGYNEQFF. The CDR3 region has the DNA TGTGCCAGCAGCTCCTCTGAGGGAGGTTACAATGAGCAGTTCTTC.

This chain's CDR3 is CASSLRLSIAPTYNEQFF. CDR3 sequence (DNA): TGTGCCAGCAGCTTAAGATTATCAATAGCGCCAACTTACAATGAGCAGTTCTTC. The V and J genes are TRBV7-6 and TRBJ2-1; maybe TRBD2 (5 bases). Germline values: CDR1 SGHVS, CDR2 FNYEAQ. With 2 bases removed from V and 4 bases from J, the gap between germline ends came to 21 bases. The CDR3 is 18 amino acids.

The chain is built from TRBV3-1 and TRBJ2-1, with D tentatively TRBD2 (5 bases). CDR3 size: 15 residues. Per the germline V gene, CDR1 is LGHDT and CDR2 is YNNKEL (reference sequence). V was trimmed by 3 bases and J by 5 bases, leaving 14 bases between them. The CDR3 reads CASSQQALAHNEQFF. Here the CDR3 DNA reads TGTGCCAGCAGCCAGCAGGCTCTAGCCCACAATGAGCAGTTCTTC.

The chain uses TRBV5-1 and TRBJ2-5, with a tentative D call TRBD2 (6 bases). This CDR3 is 18 amino acids long. V lost 0 bases and J 5 bases, leaving 23 bases between the germline ends. Per germline, CDR1 SGHRS and CDR2 YFSETQ. The CDR3 protein is CASSLELAGPLGGETQYF. The CDR3 nucleotides are TGCGCCAGCAGCTTGGAACTTGCGGGACCCCTCGGCGGTGAGACCCAGTACTTC. The full variable domain, completed using reference TRBV5-1 and TRBJ2-5, is KAGVTQTPRYLIKTRGQQVTLSCSPISGHRSVSWYQQTPGQGLQFLFEYFSETQRNKGNFPGRFSGRQFSNSRSEMNVSTLELGDSALYLCASSLELAGPLGGETQYFGPGTRLLVL.

This chain uses TRBV30 with TRBJ1-2; no clear D gene. From germline, CDR1 is GTSNPN and CDR2 SVGIG (reference sequence). The length of the CDR3 is 12 residues. Trimming took off 2 bases at V and 1 base at J, with 5 bases between the two ends. The CDR3 is CAWSRDNYGYTF. For the CDR3, the DNA is TGTGCCTGGAGTCGAGATAACTATGGCTACACCTTC.

This clone was seen just once. V and J are TRBV19 and TRBJ1-6; D is uncertain. Trimming cost V 7 bases and J 7 bases, with 20 bases left between them. The CDR3 consists of 16 residues. CDR1 and CDR2 (germline): LNHDA, SQIVND (reference sequence). CDR3: CASMEAGLAKNSPLHF. The DNA of the CDR3 is TGTGCCAGTATGGAGGCAGGTCTGGCTAAGAATTCACCCCTCCACTTT.

J is TRBJ2-3 and V is TRBV20-1; 9 bases match TRBD2. Germline V gene data show CDR1 as DFQATT and CDR2 as SNEGSKA (reference sequence). This CDR3 region has 16 residues. The ends lost 1 base at V and 0 bases at J; junction bases unmatched: 5. The CDR3 region is CSARGPAGGSTDTQYF. The CDR3 bases are TGCAGTGCTAGAGGGCCCGCGGGGGGGAGCACAGATACGCAGTATTTT.

In its sample, this clone was seen a few times. This chain connects TRBV28 to TRBJ1-5; D remains unclear. Germline V lookup: CDR1 MDHEN, CDR2 SYDVKM. V was clipped by 6 bases and J by 7 bases, with 13 bases between them. The CDR3 contains 13 residues. As DNA, the CDR3 is TGTGCCAGCAGGACTCAAGCGGACCAGCCCCAGCATTTT. It translates to CASRTQADQPQHF.

The table lists this clone with a few counts. This sequence joins TRBV2 and TRBJ1-3; perhaps TRBD1 as D (5 bases). Germline CDR1 SNHLY, CDR2 FYNNEI. The germline V and J ends were trimmed by 7 bases and 3 bases, with 16 bases remaining between them. The CDR3 has 15 residues. CDR3 DNA: TGTGCCAGCATGTTGGGGACCGTGAGTGGAAACACCATATATTTT. It encodes CASMLGTVSGNTIYF.

Only a few counts were recorded for this clone. This chain connects TRBV27 to TRBJ2-7; 7 nucleotides align to TRBD2. Unmatched junction bases numbered 6, after V lost 1 base and J lost 3 bases. The CDR3 is made up of 15 amino acids. Germline V gene lookup returns CDR1 MNHEY and CDR2 SMNVEV (reference sequence). The CDR3 bases are TGTGCCAGCAGTTTATGGGGGTGGGACTACTACGAGCAGTACTTC. Protein: CASSLWGWDYYEQYF.

The gene calls are TRBV28 and TRBJ1-5; no firm D call. This CDR3 is 15 amino acids long. Germline CDR1 MDHEN, CDR2 SYDVKM. V lost 2 bases and J lost 5, with 13 bases in between. Here the CDR3 reads CASSLRGLPHQPQHF. The CDR3 DNA sequence: TGTGCCAGCAGTTTAAGAGGCCTGCCCCATCAGCCCCAGCATTTT.